This is a list of T cell receptor beta chains from one sample in a study of lymphopenia after photon versus proton radiotherapy. Here immunoSEQ multiplex PCR was the method, and the copy in TCRdb shows in-frame clones only, minus some. Of roughly 40,000 clones in the sample, 86% were seen once. This specimen consisted of peripheral blood, obtained from a patient treated with proton-based radiotherapy. The receptor set was obtained from a woman aged 70-85 years with pancreatic cancer. Some clones in this sample may be carry-over from other donors' samples. CDR3s include the opening cysteine and the closing phenylalanine or tryptophan. The D gene is left open where the match is weak. Expanded clones get a size class; other rows say once, few or many, or leave the size out.

J gene	clone size	D gene	V gene	CDR3 protein	CDR3 DNA
TRBJ2-1	once	TRBD2	TRBV10-3	CAISRAGGPINEQFF	TGTGCCATCAGTCGGGCGGGAGGCCCGATTAATGAGCAGTTCTTC
TRBJ1-1	-	-	TRBV30	CAWSLGQGTNEAFF	TGTGCCTGGAGTTTGGGCCAGGGCACAAATGAAGCTTTCTTT
TRBJ2-7	once	-	TRBV2	CASSVRGGKTYEQYF	TGTGCCAGCAGTGTACGTGGCGGGAAAACCTACGAGCAGTACTTC
TRBJ1-5	-	TRBD1	TRBV28	CASSHSGTGGNQPQHF	TGTGCCAGCAGCCACTCCGGGACAGGGGGCAATCAGCCCCAGCATTTT
TRBJ2-4	-	-	TRBV28	CASRLTGTTKNIQYF	TGTGCCAGCAGACTCACCGGGACAACCAAAAACATTCAGTACTTC
TRBJ2-4	-	TRBD2	TRBV28	CASRLTSGRVNIQYF	TGTGCCAGCAGGTTAACTAGCGGGAGGGTAAACATTCAGTACTTC
TRBJ2-3	-	-	TRBV7-2	CASSLVLLQVDTQYF	TGTGCCAGCAGCCTCGTTCTACTCCAGGTAGATACGCAGTATTTT
TRBJ2-7	once	-	TRBV6-5	CASSYIQGSYEQYF	TGTGCCAGCAGTTACATACAGGGCTCCTACGAGCAGTACTTC
TRBJ2-3	-	TRBD2	TRBV28	CASSLWSSGSRIDTQYF	TGTGCCAGCAGTTTATGGAGTAGCGGGAGTCGTATAGATACGCAGTATTTT
TRBJ2-6	-	-	TRBV11-2	CASSLTTGSGANVLTF	TGTGCCAGCAGCTTGACTACAGGGTCTGGGGCCAACGTCCTGACTTTC
TRBJ2-2	-	-	TRBV6-1	CASSEEPFLTGELFF	TGTGCCAGCAGTGAAGAACCCTTTCTCACCGGGGAGCTGTTTTTT
TRBJ2-3	-	TRBD2	TRBV7-9	CASSAGTSGSTDTQYF	TGTGCCAGCAGCGCCGGGACTAGCGGGAGCACAGATACGCAGTATTTT
TRBJ1-4	-	-	TRBV6-1	CASSDRFGGTSEKLFF	TGTGCCAGCAGTGATAGGTTTGGCGGGACATCTGAAAAACTGTTTTTT
TRBJ2-5	-	-	TRBV28	CASSPWVTQETQYF	TGTGCCAGCAGTCCTTGGGTAACCCAAGAGACCCAGTACTTC
TRBJ2-7	-	TRBD2	TRBV2	CASSDASGRYPPSYEQYF	TGTGCCAGCAGTGACGCTAGCGGGAGGTATCCGCCTTCCTACGAGCAGTACTTC
TRBJ2-7	-	TRBD2	TRBV6-1	CAIGGGTSYEQYF	TGTGCCATTGGAGGGGGGACTAGCTACGAGCAGTACTTC
TRBJ2-3	-	TRBD2	TRBV14	CASSQRDFNGGRALSDTQYF	TGTGCCAGCAGCCAAAGAGACTTTAATGGCGGGAGGGCCTTGTCAGATACGCAGTATTTT
TRBJ1-4	once	-	TRBV19	CASSIARGNKEKLFF	TGTGCCAGTAGTATAGCCCGGGGTAATAAGGAAAAACTGTTTTTT
TRBJ2-1	-	-	TRBV4-1	CASSITRRLDYNEQFF	TGCGCCAGCAGCATTACTCGCCGACTAGATTACAATGAGCAGTTCTTC
TRBJ1-1	-	-	TRBV28	CASSMPGDVSEAFF	TGTGCCAGCAGTATGCCCGGGGACGTCTCTGAAGCTTTCTTT
TRBJ2-7	-	-	TRBV28	CASSFRAEAYEQYF	TGTGCCAGCAGTTTTCGGGCCGAGGCCTACGAGCAGTACTTC
TRBJ1-3	-	-	TRBV5-1	CASSLAQDGNTIYF	TGCGCCAGCAGCTTGGCACAGGATGGAAACACCATATATTTT
TRBJ1-1	-	-	TRBV28	CASSPQQGWSTEAFF	TGTGCCAGCAGTCCCCAGCAGGGATGGTCAACTGAAGCTTTCTTT
TRBJ2-7	once	TRBD2	TRBV6-5	CASRIAGVGEQYF	TGTGCCAGTAGAATAGCGGGAGTCGGCGAGCAGTACTTC
TRBJ2-2	-	-	TRBV19	CASSLDRNTGELFF	TGTGCCAGTAGTCTCGACAGGAACACCGGGGAGCTGTTTTTT